This T cell receptor (beta chain) was sequenced during a study of blood T cell repertoires in COVID-19. Germline V gene sequence: CDR1 MNHEY, CDR2 SVGEGT. This CDR3 region has 11 residues. Trimming removed 5 bases at V and 8 bases at J, with 7 bases between. Clones were sequenced by immunoSEQ multiplex PCR, and TCRdb holds only the in-frame ones, with some missing. The repertoire consists of roughly 110,000 clones, with around 90% occurring once and the leading ten covering 1% to 1.5%. The specimen sequenced was peripheral blood. This clonotype was sampled from a woman aged 25 to 39 with acute or convalescent COVID-19. This sequence joins TRBV6-2 or TRBV6-3 and TRBJ2-1; D gene uncertain. The CDR3 sequence is CASSTADEQFF. In DNA form, the CDR3 reads TGTGCCAGCAGTACAGCAGATGAGCAGTTCTTC.